These 20 T cell receptor beta chains share one sample of origin, sequenced in a study of T cell responses to AZD1222 COVID-19 vaccine. Only in-frame clones appear in the TCRdb table, and some are missing; sequencing was by immunoSEQ multiplex PCR. The table has approximately 110,000 clones, under 95% seen once. The specimen was peripheral blood, collected on day 0 of AZD1222 vaccination. Receptor source: an adult in good health.

The CDR3 protein is CASRLQGSNQPQHF. CDR3 bases: TGTGCCAGCAGATTGCAGGGCTCAAATCAGCCCCAGCATTTT. The J gene is TRBJ1-5, the V gene TRBV6-5; perhaps TRBD1 as D (5 bases). Trimming removed 6 bases from V and 4 bases from J, with 13 bases in between. Germline CDR1 MNHEY, CDR2 SVGAGI. This CDR3 has 14 residues.

The rearrangement joins TRBV7-9 to TRBJ2-2; 7 nucleotides line up with TRBD1. V dropped 6 bases and J dropped 4; count of bases not matched to a gene: 5. Germline V gene data show CDR1 as SEHNR and CDR2 as FQNEAQ (reference sequence). There are 14 residues in the CDR3. CDR3 residues: CASSTGVPTGELFF. The CDR3, as DNA: TGTGCCAGCAGTACAGGGGTCCCCACCGGGGAGCTGTTTTTT.

This clone was counted a few times. This rearrangement joins TRBV4-2 to TRBJ1-1; D call uncertain. This CDR3 spans 12 amino acids. Germline V CDR1 and CDR2: LGHNA, YNFKEQ. Trimming stripped 4 bases from V and 7 bases from J, with 10 bases between. The CDR3 region is CASSLPRGEAFF. As DNA, the CDR3 is TGTGCCAGCAGCCTCCCGCGGGGTGAAGCTTTCTTT.

This clone is a singleton in its sample. V and J are TRBV9 and TRBJ1-5, with D hard to call. CDR1 and CDR2 (germline): SGDLS, YYNGEE. This CDR3 has 15 amino acids. V lost 0 bases to trimming and J lost 3 bases, with 10 bases between them. As DNA, the CDR3 is TGTGCCAGCAGCGTAGGGTCAGCCAACAATCAGCCCCAGCATTTT. Translated: CASSVGSANNQPQHF.

The CDR3 region has the DNA TGTGCTAGTGGCCGACAGTCAACTAATGAAAAACTGTTTTTT. It is translated as CASGRQSTNEKLFF. The chain couples TRBV12-5 to TRBJ1-4; maybe TRBD1 (5 bases). Germline values: CDR1 LGHNT, CDR2 FRNRAP. Trimming removed 6 bases from V and 0 bases from J, with 8 bases in between. This CDR3 region has 14 residues.

The J gene is TRBJ1-2, the V gene TRBV7-9, with TRBD1 as a possible D gene (5 bases). The CDR3 has 15 amino acids. The V gene's germline CDR1 is SEHNR and CDR2 FQNEAQ (reference sequence). V dropped 2 bases and J dropped 0 bases, with 10 bases sitting between them. In DNA, the CDR3 is TGTGCCAGCAGCTTATTGGGAGGGGCTAACTATGGCTACACCTTC. This gives the protein CASSLLGGANYGYTF.

CDR3 coding DNA: TGTGCCAGCAGCTCCATTTCCCCGAGTAGCGGAGAGAGGGATACGCAGTATTTT. It encodes CASSSISPSSGERDTQYF. This chain links TRBV11-3 with TRBJ2-3, with D perhaps TRBD2 (6 bases). V lost 4 bases and J lost 6, with 26 bases in between. The germline V gene has CDR1 SGHNT and CDR2 YENEEA. The CDR3 totals 18 residues.

V is TRBV11-3 and J is TRBJ2-3; 7 nucleotides line up with TRBD2. Germline lookup yields CDR1 SGHNT and CDR2 YENEEA. CDR3 length equals 15 residues. J gave up 0 bases and V 5 bases, and 5 bases lay outside the gene matches. The CDR3 sequence: CASSKELASTDTQYF. CDR3 coding DNA: TGTGCCAGCAGCAAAGAACTAGCGAGCACAGATACGCAGTATTTT.

The chain joins TRBV18 to TRBJ2-4, with D perhaps TRBD2 (7 bases). The CDR3 extends over 15 amino acids. V lost 0 bases and J lost 6, with 12 bases in between. Germline V gives CDR1 KGHSH, CDR2 LQKENI. CDR3 nucleotides: TGTGCCAGCTCACCACCGGCAGGGGAGGGAAACATTCAGTACTTC. This translates into CASSPPAGEGNIQYF. Supplemented by reference TRBV18 and TRBJ2-4, the full variable domain reads NAGVMQNPRHLVRRRGQEARLRCSPMKGHSHVYWYRQLPEEGLKFMVYLQKENIIDESGMPKERFSAEFPKEGPSILRIQQVVRGDSAAYFCASSPPAGEGNIQYFGAGTRLSVL.

The chain carries TRBV20-1 and TRBJ2-5, with D uncertain. V was shortened by 1 base and J by 4 bases, with 4 bases between the two germline ends. The germline gives CDR1 DFQATT, CDR2 SNEGSKA (reference sequence). The CDR3 covers 11 residues. DNA of the CDR3: TGCAGTGCTAGAGTGCCAGAGACCCAGTACTTC. Amino acids: CSARVPETQYF.

This clone was seen just once. This chain uses TRBV9 with TRBJ2-7; 9 bases line up with TRBD2. With V trimmed by 4 bases and J by 1 base, 15 bases remained unmatched. Germline loops: CDR1 SGDLS, CDR2 YYNGEE. The CDR3 loop spans 18 amino acids. Written as DNA, the CDR3 is TGTGCCAGCAGCCCAGTAGTGCTAGCGGGAATCAAGTCCTACGAGCAGTACTTC. It translates to CASSPVVLAGIKSYEQYF.

The sample holds a few counts of this clone. The V call is TRBV30, the J call TRBJ1-5; 9 nucleotides align to TRBD1. CDR3 size: 16 residues. The trim removed 1 base at V and 1 base at J, leaving 5 bases unmatched. Germline V CDR1 and CDR2: GTSNPN, SVGIG (reference sequence). CDR3 DNA sequence: TGTGCCTGGAGTGCCTTCGACAGGGGGAGCAATCAGCCCCAGCATTTT. Translated, it gives CAWSAFDRGSNQPQHF.

The gene calls are TRBV30 and TRBJ1-2; weak D call: TRBD1 (5 bases). V was cut by 5 bases and J by 4 bases, with 14 bases left in between. CDR1 and CDR2 (germline): GTSNPN, SVGIG (reference sequence). The CDR3 is made up of 13 amino acids. The CDR3 DNA reads TGTGCCTGGGAGTGGGGGGGTTTCTATGGCTACACCTTC. The encoded protein is CAWEWGGFYGYTF.

The chain uses TRBV19 and TRBJ2-7; maybe TRBD1 (6 bases). The CDR3 has 14 amino acids. Trimming took 5 bases from V and 1 from J, leaving 12 bases between them. The germline V gene has CDR1 LNHDA and CDR2 SQIVND (reference sequence). The DNA for the CDR3 is TGTGCCAGTAGTCCGTGGGGGCTATCCTACGAGCAGTACTTC. Translating it yields CASSPWGLSYEQYF. Supplemented by reference TRBV19 and TRBJ2-7, the full variable domain reads DGGITQSPKYLFRKEGQNVTLSCEQNLNHDAMYWYRQDPGQGLRLIYYSQIVNDFQKGDIAEGYSVSREKKESFPLTVTSAQKNPTAFYLCASSPWGLSYEQYFGPGTRLTVT.

The V gene is TRBV12-5, the J gene TRBJ2-3; no clear D gene. CDR3 length: 12 amino acids. CDR1 is LGHNT and CDR2 is FRNRAP in the germline V gene. V dropped 2 bases and J dropped 4 bases, with 4 bases sitting between them. In nucleotides, the CDR3 is TGTGCTAGTGGTTTGCTGGCAGATACGCAGTATTTT. Translating it yields CASGLLADTQYF. The whole variable domain, remainder taken from reference TRBV12-5 and TRBJ2-3, is DARVTQTPRHKVTEMGQEVTMRCQPILGHNTVFWYRQTMMQGLELLAYFRNRAPLDDSGMPKDRFSAEMPDATLATLKIQPSEPRDSAVYFCASGLLADTQYFGPGTRLTVL.

The rearrangement links TRBV28 to TRBJ1-2, with D maybe TRBD1 (5 bases). From germline, CDR1 is MDHEN and CDR2 SYDVKM. There are 13 residues in the CDR3. Between the trimmed V and J ends, which lost 10 bases and 7 bases, there was a span of 19 bases. CDR3 sequence reads: CATYSGAGRGYTF. Written as DNA, the CDR3 is TGTGCCACCTACTCCGGGGCAGGACGTGGCTACACCTTC.

This rearrangement joins TRBV18 to TRBJ1-1, with D perhaps matching TRBD1 (6 bases). Germline V gene data show CDR1 as KGHSH and CDR2 as LQKENI. The length of the CDR3 is 13 residues. V was pared by 5 bases and J by 2 bases, with 9 bases between. The CDR3 DNA reads TGTGCCAGCTCAACGGACAGAAACACTGAAGCTTTCTTT. Its protein product is CASSTDRNTEAFF.

The V and J genes are TRBV19 and TRBJ2-2, with D perhaps TRBD2 (5 bases). The CDR3 runs to 15 residues. The germline V gene has CDR1 LNHDA and CDR2 SQIVND (reference sequence). V was trimmed by 4 bases and J by 2 bases, leaving 11 bases between them. CDR3 nucleotide sequence: TGTGCCAGTAGTACACGGGGATCCAACACCGGGGAGCTGTTTTTT. Protein: CASSTRGSNTGELFF. Full variable domain (rest looked up from reference TRBV19 and TRBJ2-2): DGGITQSPKYLFRKEGQNVTLSCEQNLNHDAMYWYRQDPGQGLRLIYYSQIVNDFQKGDIAEGYSVSREKKESFPLTVTSAQKNPTAFYLCASSTRGSNTGELFFGEGSRLTVL.

This clone was detected once. The chain employs TRBV7-2 and TRBJ2-3, with 11 positions matching TRBD2. This CDR3 region has 17 residues. From germline, CDR1 is SGHTA and CDR2 FQGNSA. V lost 5 bases to trimming and J lost 5 bases; unmatched junction nucleotides: 12. The CDR3 loop reads CASSPSSGRSGGDTQYF. The CDR3 DNA sequence: TGTGCCAGCAGCCCTTCTAGCGGGAGGTCCGGTGGAGATACGCAGTATTTT.

The CDR3 is CASMGQANTEAFF. The CDR3 bases are TGTGCCAGCATGGGACAGGCGAACACTGAAGCTTTCTTT. J is TRBJ1-1 and V is TRBV6-5, with 8 bases fitting TRBD1. With 7 bases clipped from V and 1 base from J, the junction kept 2 bases outside the gene matches. This CDR3 contains 13 residues. The germline gives CDR1 MNHEY, CDR2 SVGAGI.